The text below deals with one T cell receptor (beta chain). These data originate in a study of cytomegalovirus exposure and HLA in healthy donors. For the study at large: A previous analysis identified 95 million to 130 million unique TCR beta sequences derived from some 170 million T cells. The Caucasian-associated ancestry cluster contained 81% of the roughly 370 genotyped donors.

This CDR3 is 17 amino acids long. V was pared by 2 bases and J by 3 bases, with 7 bases of the junction left unmatched. Germline CDR1 and CDR2: SGHRS and YFSETQ. PCR employed 60 Vbeta and 13 Jbeta primers. Some clones are missing from TCRdb's copy, which holds only in-frame ones; the method was immunoSEQ multiplex PCR. Of over 150,000 clones listed, around 68% were seen once; the top ten hold approximately 1.5%. The chain combines TRBV5-1 with TRBJ2-5; 13 bases agree with TRBD2. This receptor was taken from a man between 45 and 60 years old in good health and CMV-seronegative. The sequencing sample was made of PBMCs. CDR3 sequence: CASSFTPTSGGKETQYF. The DNA for the CDR3 is TGCGCCAGCAGCTTTACACCGACTAGCGGGGGGAAAGAGACCCAGTACTTC.